A selection of T cell receptor beta chains follows, all from one sample in a study of cytomegalovirus exposure and HLA in healthy donors. Generated by immunoSEQ multiplex PCR, the TCRdb table keeps only in-frame clones and is missing some. The sample contains 200,000 to 250,000 clones, roughly 90% of which appear only once. Sequencing was performed on PBMCs. The receptor source for this set is a man in his late teens or twenties in good health and CMV-seropositive. Both conserved end residues are trimmed from each CDR3. Fields, in order: V gene, J gene, CDR3 protein.

V: TRBV5-1
J: TRBJ2-5
CDR3: ASSLAPAQETQY

V: TRBV30
J: TRBJ1-5
CDR3: AWSVWGGAQPQH

V: TRBV30
J: TRBJ1-4
CDR3: AWNSVGPNEKLF

V: TRBV27
J: TRBJ2-1
CDR3: ASSLYRTHSYNEQF

V: TRBV2
J: TRBJ1-5
CDR3: ASRADSGNQPQH

V: TRBV30
J: TRBJ2-1
CDR3: AWITSGSSYEQF

V: TRBV28
J: TRBJ1-2
CDR3: ASRDRGVSYGYT

V: TRBV20-1
J: TRBJ1-1
CDR3: SARGGTEAF

V: TRBV4-3
J: TRBJ2-7
CDR3: ASSQTKAGGSYEQY

V: TRBV4-2
J: TRBJ2-3
CDR3: ASSQVASPTTDTQY

V: TRBV5-1
J: TRBJ1-1
CDR3: ASSSGPTGANTEAF

V: TRBV7-9
J: TRBJ2-6
CDR3: ASSPRGSGSTGANVLT

V: TRBV7-2
J: TRBJ2-7
CDR3: ASSLFTAKSTYEQY

V: TRBV19
J: TRBJ1-2
CDR3: ASMGQGARGYT

V: TRBV4-1
J: TRBJ1-1
CDR3: ASSLGMAAF

V: TRBV25-1
J: TRBJ1-1
CDR3: ASSEYGRVTEAF

V: TRBV5-1
J: TRBJ1-1
CDR3: ASSLQIWAMNTEAF

V: TRBV19
J: TRBJ2-7
CDR3: ASSGAGHYEQY

V: TRBV7-9
J: TRBJ1-1
CDR3: ASSPMTGGVPNTEAF

V: TRBV4-2
J: TRBJ2-5
CDR3: ASSPGVGNQETQY

V: TRBV6-6
J: TRBJ1-4
CDR3: ASRAWSEKLF

V: TRBV28
J: TRBJ1-1
CDR3: ASSLYQGQGRAF

V: TRBV5-5
J: TRBJ2-7
CDR3: ASSHDRFEQY

V: TRBV28
J: TRBJ2-3
CDR3: ASTTGTSGITDTQY

V: TRBV11-2
J: TRBJ1-3
CDR3: ASSPRFQTASSGNTIY

V: TRBV11-2
J: TRBJ2-7
CDR3: ASSLGTGFYEQY

V: TRBV15
J: TRBJ1-1
CDR3: ATSRDPPPGTEAF

V: TRBV2
J: TRBJ2-7
CDR3: ASSEQGAGEQY

V: TRBV5-1
J: TRBJ2-7
CDR3: ASSSGPSGRDSYEQY

V: TRBV19
J: TRBJ2-1
CDR3: ASSRTTSDSSYNEQF

V: TRBV2
J: TRBJ1-4
CDR3: ASSPGTNEKLF

V: TRBV29-1
J: TRBJ2-6
CDR3: SAGPGTGVGANVLT

V: TRBV15
J: TRBJ1-5
CDR3: ATSRDRELHQPQH

V: TRBV2
J: TRBJ1-5
CDR3: ASGPNQPQH

V: TRBV9
J: TRBJ1-2
CDR3: ASSVAPREGGVYT

V: TRBV7-9
J: TRBJ2-1
CDR3: ASSISVQSSYNEQF

V: TRBV27
J: TRBJ2-7
CDR3: ASSFTAGRDRVTQY